These 17 T cell receptor beta chains came from one sample sequenced in a study of shared clonotypes between healthy human individuals. Measured with immunoSEQ multiplex PCR; TCRdb has only the in-frame clones, and not every one. Counted here are around 200,000 clones, about 68% occurring once; the ten biggest clones make up 8% to 13%. Source material: memory CD4+ T cells sorted from blood. Subset in this sample: CD45RA-negative fraction. The receptors derive from a man aged 30 to 45 in good health.

This sequence joins TRBV10-3 and TRBJ2-1, with 16 bases matching TRBD2. Germline CDR1 reads ENHRY; CDR2 reads SYGVKD. Germline trimming cut 4 bases from V and 4 bases from J; bases unmatched to any gene: 1. The length of the CDR3 is 16 residues. The DNA for the CDR3 is TGTGCCATCAGTGGGGGACTAGCGGGAGGGTACAATGAGCAGTTCTTC. It translates to CAISGGLAGGYNEQFF.

V gene TRBV19 combines with J gene TRBJ1-1, with D perhaps TRBD1 (6 bases). CDR3 length: 15 amino acids. Germline loops: CDR1 LNHDA, CDR2 SQIVND (reference sequence). V was trimmed by 3 bases and J by 7 bases, leaving 18 bases between them. CDR3 region: CASSISGTQRSEAFF. The CDR3, as DNA: TGTGCCAGTAGTATCTCCGGGACACAACGTAGTGAAGCTTTCTTT.

The chain links TRBV18 to TRBJ2-1; no reliable D call. Trimming removed 5 bases from V and 6 bases from J, with 5 bases in between. The germline V gene encodes CDR1 KGHSH and CDR2 LQKENI. The CDR3 has 11 amino acids. The CDR3 coding sequence is TGTGCCAGCTCAGCAGGCAATGAGCAGTTCTTC. Translation gives CASSAGNEQFF.

The chain recombines TRBV28 with TRBJ2-7; D not certain. The CDR3 sequence is 14 residues long. Trimming left V 5 bases short and J 2 bases short, with 13 bases between. Germline V lookup: CDR1 MDHEN, CDR2 SYDVKM. The chain's CDR3 is CASSTPTETYEQYF. CDR3 nucleotides: TGTGCCAGCAGTACTCCGACGGAGACCTACGAGCAGTACTTC.

This clone was detected only a few times. The chain recombines TRBV11-3 with TRBJ1-2; D not resolved. CDR3 size: 11 residues. V lost 7 bases to trimming and J lost 7 bases, with 10 bases between them. Looked up from germline, CDR1 is SGHNT and CDR2 is YENEEA. The CDR3 loop is CASNLGCGYTF. In DNA, the CDR3 is TGTGCCAGCAATCTAGGGTGTGGCTACACCTTC.

The chain combines TRBV2 with TRBJ1-1, with no clear D. Looked up from germline, CDR1 is SNHLY and CDR2 is FYNNEI. This CDR3 has 13 amino acids. Trimming took off 5 bases at V and 0 bases at J, with 7 bases between the two ends. The CDR3 spells CASSSEMNTEAFF. CDR3 nucleotide sequence: TGTGCCAGCAGTTCGGAGATGAACACTGAAGCTTTCTTT.

This clone was recorded many times. The chain carries TRBV29-1 and TRBJ1-3; D gene uncertain. CDR3 size: 12 residues. The ends were cut back, 6 bases at V and 4 bases at J, with 10 bases in the middle. CDR1 is SQVTM and CDR2 is ANQGSEA in the germline V gene. This chain's CDR3 is CSVRTLGNTIYF. The CDR3 DNA sequence: TGCAGCGTCCGGACGCTCGGAAACACCATATATTTT.

This clone was seen once. At the DNA level, this CDR3 is encoded by other sequences in the same sample as well. The V gene is TRBV25-1, the J gene TRBJ2-6; 7 nucleotides line up with TRBD1. CDR1 and CDR2 from the germline V gene are MGHDK and SYGVNS. J was trimmed by 2 bases and V by 5 bases; bases with no gene match: 3. This CDR3 is built from 15 residues. The CDR3, as DNA: TGTGCCAGCAGTAGACAGGGAGCTGGGGCCAACGTCCTGACTTTC. Translating gives CASSRQGAGANVLTF.

V usage is TRBV5-4 and J usage is TRBJ1-1, with TRBD1 as a possible D gene (6 bases). This CDR3 is built from 15 residues. V was shortened by 4 bases and J by 5 bases, with 18 bases between the two germline ends. Germline assignment: CDR1 SGHNT and CDR2 YYREEE (reference sequence). This CDR3 reads CASSLGGFERTEAFF. The CDR3 DNA is TGTGCCAGCAGCCTAGGGGGATTCGAACGGACTGAAGCTTTCTTT.

This clone was seen just once. The chain is built from TRBV7-8 and TRBJ1-5; 9 bases map to TRBD1. Germline CDR1 reads SGHVS; CDR2 reads FQNEAQ. The CDR3 contains 16 residues. V lost 5 bases and J lost 5; bases outside the gene matches: 10. For the CDR3, the DNA is TGTGCCAGCAGCGCCGGGACAGGGAGACGGGATCAGCCCCAGCATTTT. It is translated as CASSAGTGRRDQPQHF.

This clone came up a few times. The chain joins TRBV27 to TRBJ2-3; unclear D gene. There are 12 residues in the CDR3. Trimming removed 4 bases from V and 6 bases from J, with 8 bases in between. Germline CDR1 MNHEY, CDR2 SMNVEV (reference sequence). The CDR3 DNA reads TGTGCCAGCAGTTCAGTTCTTGATACGCAGTATTTT. Amino acids: CASSSVLDTQYF.

In DNA, the CDR3 is TGTGCCAGCAGCTGGGCGGAGGAGACCCAGTACTTC. Its translation is CASSWAEETQYF. The chain carries TRBV5-4 and TRBJ2-5; D remains ambiguous. Germline CDR1 reads SGHNT; CDR2 reads YYREEE (reference sequence). The V and J ends lost 3 bases and 5 bases respectively, with 8 bases between them. The CDR3 runs 12 residues.

The chain uses TRBV5-5 and TRBJ1-5, with 8 bases lining up with TRBD1. This CDR3 has 15 residues. V dropped 4 bases and J dropped 5; count of bases not matched to a gene: 8. Germline V CDR1 and CDR2: SGHKS, YYEKEE (reference sequence). In nucleotides, the CDR3 is TGTGCCAGCAGCCCCGGACAGGGTGATGATCAGCCCCAGCATTTT. It is translated as CASSPGQGDDQPQHF.

This clone was seen a handful of times. The gene calls are TRBV6-1 and TRBJ2-1; D not certain. V was cut by 2 bases and J by 9 bases, with 5 bases left in between. Looked up from germline, CDR1 is MNHNS and CDR2 is SASEGT. The CDR3 spans 11 residues. CDR3 sequence: CASSERTEQFF. CDR3 bases: TGTGCCAGCAGTGAAAGGACTGAGCAGTTCTTC.

The chain couples TRBV5-1 to TRBJ2-2; unclear D gene. Germline-derived CDR1 and CDR2 are SGHRS and YFSETQ. There are 13 residues in the CDR3. Trimming shortened V by 4 bases and J by 5 bases, and 9 bases separated the two germline ends. CDR3: CASSGIYTGELFF. The CDR3 DNA sequence: TGCGCCAGCAGCGGAATTTATACCGGGGAGCTGTTTTTT.

The V and J genes are TRBV5-1 and TRBJ2-5; weak D call: TRBD2 (6 bases). CDR1 and CDR2 from the germline V gene are SGHRS and YFSETQ. Trimming took off 7 bases at V and 5 bases at J, with 15 bases between the two ends. The CDR3 runs 13 residues. The CDR3 sequence: CASHGGTGETQYF. CDR3 nucleotides: TGCGCCAGCCACGGGGGTACGGGGGAGACCCAGTACTTC.

This rearrangement joins TRBV7-9 to TRBJ2-2; TRBD2 aligns across 9 bases. The CDR3 is made up of 11 amino acids. Per germline, CDR1 SEHNR and CDR2 FQNEAQ (reference sequence). Trimming took 9 bases from V and 9 from J; bases not matched to a gene: 2. CDR3 DNA sequence: TGTGCCAGTGGGACTAGCTGGGAGCTGTTTTTT. Translation gives CASGTSWELFF.